The 14 T cell receptor beta chains listed next were all sequenced from one sample in a study of blood T cell repertoires in COVID-19. Only in-frame clones appear in the TCRdb table, and some are missing; sequencing was by immunoSEQ multiplex PCR. The sample carries approximately 62,000 clones, 75% to 85% recorded once. Sequenced input: peripheral blood. These receptor sequences come from a man aged 80 or over with acute or convalescent COVID-19.

The genes are TRBV2 and TRBJ2-1; D perhaps matches TRBD2 (5 bases). This CDR3 region has 14 residues. CDR1 is SNHLY and CDR2 is FYNNEI in the germline V gene. Trimming took 5 bases from V and 10 from J, leaving 18 bases between them. As DNA, the CDR3 is TGTGCCAGCAGTTTCCTCTTTACTAGTCGGGAGCAGTTCTTC. This translates into CASSFLFTSREQFF. The complete variable domain, with remaining parts taken from reference TRBV2 and TRBJ2-1, reads EPEVTQTPSHQVTQMGQEVILRCVPISNHLYFYWYRQILGQKVEFLVSFYNNEISEKSEIFDDQFSVERPDGSNFTLKIRSTKLEDSAMYFCASSFLFTSREQFFGPGTRLTVL.

V usage is TRBV19 and J usage is TRBJ1-1; 7 nucleotides match TRBD1. The V gene's germline CDR1 is LNHDA and CDR2 SQIVND (reference sequence). The ends lost 8 bases at V and 1 base at J; junction bases unmatched: 7. This CDR3 spans 14 amino acids. DNA of the CDR3: TGTGCCAGTTCCGACAGGGATGGGAACACTGAAGCTTTCTTT. It yields the protein CASSDRDGNTEAFF.

V usage is TRBV11-2 and J usage is TRBJ1-3, with D tentatively TRBD1 (5 bases). Trimming cost V 5 bases and J 0 bases, with 14 bases left between them. CDR3 length: 16 amino acids. From germline, CDR1 is SGHAT and CDR2 FQNNGV. CDR3 loop: CASSHSGSGSGNTIYF. In DNA, the CDR3 is TGTGCCAGCAGCCACTCAGGGTCGGGCTCTGGAAACACCATATATTTT. The variable domain in full, with the rest retrieved from reference TRBV11-2 and TRBJ1-3, is EAGVAQSPRYKIIEKRQSVAFWCNPISGHATLYWYQQILGQGPKLLIQFQNNGVVDDSQLPKDRFSAERLKGVDSTLKIQPAKLEDSAVYLCASSHSGSGSGNTIYFGEGSWLTVV.

The V call is TRBV2, the J call TRBJ1-1; no clear D gene. Germline V gene data show CDR1 as SNHLY and CDR2 as FYNNEI. Trimming left V 1 base short and J 4 bases short, with 7 bases between. This CDR3 is 13 amino acids long. CDR3 sequence reads: CASSEVEGTEAFF. The CDR3 nucleotides are TGTGCCAGCAGTGAAGTCGAGGGCACTGAAGCTTTCTTT.

The chain joins TRBV30 to TRBJ1-4, with a weak D call TRBD1 (5 bases). Germline CDR1 reads GTSNPN; CDR2 reads SVGIG (reference sequence). The V gene lost 0 bases and the J gene lost 8 bases, with 10 bases spanning the gap. The CDR3 has 13 residues. The chain's CDR3 is CAWSVRRGEKLFF. In nucleotides, the CDR3 is TGTGCCTGGAGTGTACGCCGGGGGGAAAAACTGTTTTTT.

The chain couples TRBV18 to TRBJ2-3; the D is unclear. Germline-derived CDR1 and CDR2 are KGHSH and LQKENI. The CDR3 sequence is 12 residues long. The germline V and J ends were trimmed by 3 bases and 6 bases, with 7 bases remaining between them. The CDR3 reads CASSPGRDTQYF. In nucleotides, the CDR3 is TGTGCCAGCTCACCCGGTCGGGATACGCAGTATTTT.

The chain recombines TRBV18 with TRBJ1-4; the match to TRBD1 covers 7 bases. Germline V lookup: CDR1 KGHSH, CDR2 LQKENI. The CDR3 spans 15 residues. Trimming took 5 bases from V and 2 from J; bases not matched to a gene: 5. The DNA for the CDR3 is TGTGCCAGCTCATCGCTGACAGGGACTAATGAAAAACTGTTTTTT. This translates into CASSSLTGTNEKLFF.

This clone was recorded only once. The rearrangement links TRBV7-2 to TRBJ1-4, with D possibly being TRBD1 (6 bases). The CDR3 is made up of 15 amino acids. Germline V gives CDR1 SGHTA, CDR2 FQGNSA. The V and J ends lost 4 bases and 6 bases respectively, with 15 bases between them. This CDR3 is CASSSRTGLDEKLFF. In DNA form, the CDR3 reads TGTGCCAGCAGCTCTCGAACAGGGTTGGATGAAAAACTGTTTTTT.

V is TRBV10-1 and J is TRBJ2-5, with TRBD1 as a possible D gene (6 bases). CDR1 WNHNN and CDR2 SYGVQD come from the germline V gene (reference sequence). V was shortened by 4 bases and J by 5 bases, with 23 bases between the two germline ends. This CDR3 contains 17 residues. CDR3 nucleotide sequence: TGCGCCAGCAGTGTGGGACACGGTCGTCTTCCGCGCGAGACCCAGTACTTC. Translating gives CASSVGHGRLPRETQYF.

Concerning this clone itself: Other DNA sequences from this sample encode an identical CDR3 as well. The chain uses TRBV5-6 and TRBJ1-4; D remains unclear. Germline V gene sequence: CDR1 SGHDT, CDR2 YYEEEE. Trimming cost V 0 bases and J 6 bases, with 12 bases left between them. The CDR3 is 15 amino acids. The CDR3 reads CASSLGWTGHEKLFF. The CDR3 bases are TGTGCCAGCAGCTTGGGGTGGACTGGGCATGAAAAACTGTTTTTT.

The V and J genes are TRBV2 and TRBJ2-7; 10 bases map to TRBD2. Germline assignment: CDR1 SNHLY and CDR2 FYNNEI. Trimming removed 11 bases from V and 7 bases from J; junction bases left unmatched: 14. The CDR3 covers 14 residues. The CDR3 sequence: CAGKRGGLVGEQYF. The CDR3 nucleotides are TGTGCCGGAAAGCGGGGGGGCCTAGTTGGAGAGCAGTACTTC.

The chain recombines TRBV19 with TRBJ1-4; D is uncertain. The CDR3 totals 14 residues. Germline loops: CDR1 LNHDA, CDR2 SQIVND (reference sequence). Trimming took 1 base from V and 4 from J, leaving 7 bases between them. The CDR3 reads CASSIVHFNEKLFF. In DNA, the CDR3 is TGTGCCAGTAGTATAGTCCATTTTAATGAAAAACTGTTTTTT.

This chain uses TRBV11-2 with TRBJ2-7, with 9 bases matching TRBD1. Trimming took 2 bases from V and 3 from J; bases not matched to a gene: 5. Per the germline V gene, CDR1 is SGHAT and CDR2 is FQNNGV. The CDR3 covers 15 residues. CDR3 loop: CASSLTGGKHYEQYF. CDR3 DNA: TGTGCCAGCAGCTTAACAGGGGGCAAACACTACGAGCAGTACTTC. The full variable domain, completed using reference TRBV11-2 and TRBJ2-7, is EAGVAQSPRYKIIEKRQSVAFWCNPISGHATLYWYQQILGQGPKLLIQFQNNGVVDDSQLPKDRFSAERLKGVDSTLKIQPAKLEDSAVYLCASSLTGGKHYEQYFGPGTRLTVT.

The chain combines TRBV6-5 with TRBJ2-7, with D possibly TRBD1 on 6 matching bases. V was trimmed by 6 bases and J by 2 bases, leaving 14 bases between them. The CDR3 spans 14 residues. Germline loops: CDR1 MNHEY, CDR2 SVGAGI. CDR3 sequence reads: CASRTQGLTYEQYF. As DNA, the CDR3 is TGTGCCAGCAGGACACAGGGCCTAACCTACGAGCAGTACTTC.